Listed here are 3 T cell receptor beta chains from one sample, sequenced in a study of cytomegalovirus exposure and HLA in healthy donors (dated 2017 in TCRdb). Libraries were made using the immunoSEQ multiplex PCR assay. TCRdb's version of the immuneACCESS table is confined to in-frame rearrangements and falls short of the full clone set. An unresolved V gene accounts for under half of the shortfall where checked; the remainder is of unknown origin. This sample has roughly 330,000 clones in its table, and roughly 90% of those were observed once. Roughly 1.2% of the sample is in the top ten clones. The sample was PBMCs. These receptors all come from a woman between 25 and 40 years old in good health and CMV-seropositive.

This chain uses TRBV7-7 with TRBJ2-5; 8 nucleotides agree with TRBD1. Germline-derived CDR1 and CDR2 are SSHAT and FNYEAQ (reference sequence). The CDR3 is 15 residues long. J gave up 1 base and V 2 bases, and 3 bases lay outside the gene matches. DNA for the CDR3: TGTGCCAGCAGCTTACGTACAGGGGGCCAAGAGACCCAGTACTTC. Translation gives CASSLRTGGQETQYF.

The rearrangement joins TRBV25-1 to TRBJ2-3; 9 bases fit TRBD1. J gave up 2 bases and V 4 bases, and 1 base lay outside the gene matches. The germline V gene has CDR1 MGHDK and CDR2 SYGVNS. There are 14 residues in the CDR3. CDR3 region: CASSGQGVTDTQYF. The CDR3 nucleotides are TGTGCCAGCAGTGGACAGGGGGTCACAGATACGCAGTATTTT.

The count of this clone is one. The chain has TRBV7-6 and TRBJ2-7; D ambiguous. The CDR3 is made up of 11 amino acids. The germline CDR1 and CDR2 sequences are SGHVS and FNYEAQ. V was clipped by 5 bases and J by 0 bases, with 2 bases between them. CDR3 coding DNA: TGTGCCAGCAGCGACTCCTACGAGCAGTACTTC. Protein: CASSDSYEQYF.